These 5 T cell receptor beta chains originate from one sample sequenced in a study of T-cell memory formation after mild COVID-19. In TCRdb, the 5' RACE reads were re-called with MiXCR into one record per CDR3 protein. This sample has 90,000 to 120,000 distinct CDR3 sequences; 11% occur once, and the top ten carry approximately 39%. Sequenced input: PBMCs or a T cell subset sorted from them (not recorded which). These receptors were collected from a man between 18 and 35 years old who had mild COVID-19 (a few samples of this study predate the infection). Cell type and time point are not known.

This clonotype was seen at least ten times. The chain recombines TRBV6-5 with TRBJ2-5, with D hard to call. The CDR3 consists of 13 residues. Trimming stripped 5 bases from V and 2 bases from J, with 9 bases between. In germline, CDR1 is MNHEY, CDR2 SVGAGI. The chain's CDR3 is CASSRHSQETQYF. The CDR3 DNA is TGTGCCAGCAGTCGGCACTCACAAGAGACCCAGTACTTC.

This clonotype was observed a few times. The chain is built from TRBV7-9 and TRBJ1-1, with D maybe TRBD1 (5 bases). V lost 3 bases to trimming and J lost 2 bases, with 10 bases between them. This CDR3 is built from 14 residues. Per germline, CDR1 SEHNR and CDR2 FQNEAQ (reference sequence). CDR3 DNA sequence: TGTGCCAGCAGCTTGACGGACACCAACACTGAAGCTTTCTTT. This sequence encodes CASSLTDTNTEAFF.

This clonotype was counted a few times. The rearrangement uses TRBV12-3 or TRBV12-4 and TRBJ1-5, with D maybe TRBD1 (5 bases). Trimming stripped 7 bases from V and 2 bases from J, with 27 bases between. The CDR3 consists of 19 residues. The CDR3 bases are TGTGCCAGCACCGATCCCGCTGCAGGGTACACATCAGGCAATCAGCCCCAGCATTTT. Translated, it gives CASTDPAAGYTSGNQPQHF.

The table lists this clonotype with many counts. The V gene is TRBV10-2, the J gene TRBJ2-2; 12 bases agree with TRBD2. The germline CDR1 and CDR2 sequences are WSHSY and SAAADI. The CDR3 is 16 residues long. Germline trimming cut 6 bases from V and 5 bases from J; bases unmatched to any gene: 7. CDR3 nucleotides: TGCGCCAGCAGACTAGCGGGGGGCCCGGGGACCGGGGAGCTGTTTTTT. Residues: CASRLAGGPGTGELFF.

Many counts were recorded for this clonotype. The rearrangement links TRBV29-1 to TRBJ2-3, with D perhaps TRBD1 (5 bases). The CDR3 runs 16 residues. Looked up from germline, CDR1 is SQVTM and CDR2 is ANQGSEA. V gave up 3 bases and J gave up 2 bases, with 18 bases separating them. The CDR3 DNA follows: TGCAGCGTTGAGGAGCTAGGGGTGGCGGACACAGATACGCAGTATTTT. Translated, it gives CSVEELGVADTDTQYF.